What follows are 32 T cell receptor beta chains derived from one specimen sequenced in a study of cytomegalovirus exposure and HLA in healthy donors. Researchers ran the PCR with 60 Vbeta and 13 Jbeta primers. TCRdb's copy holds only in-frame clones and misses some; the assay was immunoSEQ multiplex PCR. Of 90,000 to 110,000 clones in the sample, 78% are singletons; the top ten hold 1% to 1.5%. Sequenced sample: PBMCs. The source is a man under 40 in good health and CMV-seronegative.

This chain joins TRBV15 and TRBJ1-3; 8 nucleotides agree with TRBD1. This CDR3 is built from 18 residues. V shed 0 bases, J shed 1 base, and the junction held 8 bases outside the gene matches. Germline loops: CDR1 LNHNV, CDR2 YYDKDF (reference sequence). CDR3 nucleotide sequence: TGTGCCACCAGCAGAGACGCCGGGACAGGTCTTTCTGGAAACACCATATATTTT. Residues: CATSRDAGTGLSGNTIYF.

In nucleotides, the CDR3 is TGTGCCAGCAGAAAGACAGGGACTAACTATGGCTACACCTTC. Protein product: CASRKTGTNYGYTF. The rearrangement joins TRBV5-4 to TRBJ1-2, with TRBD1 matching over 7 bases. This CDR3 spans 14 amino acids. The ends lost 5 bases at V and 0 bases at J; junction bases unmatched: 4. The germline V gene encodes CDR1 SGHNT and CDR2 YYREEE (reference sequence).

This chain connects TRBV20-1 to TRBJ2-1, with TRBD2 matching over 8 bases. The junction had 7 bases not matched to a gene; V was cut back by 6 bases and J by 12 bases. This CDR3 contains 11 residues. CDR1 is DFQATT and CDR2 is SNEGSKA in the germline V gene (reference sequence). CDR3 sequence: CSANPGLGQFF. The CDR3 DNA reads as TGCAGTGCAAATCCGGGACTAGGGCAGTTCTTC.

The sample holds a few counts of this clone. The chain recombines TRBV5-1 with TRBJ2-7; 7 bases fit TRBD2. V lost 4 bases and J lost 7; bases outside the gene matches: 5. CDR3 length: 12 amino acids. From germline, CDR1 is SGHRS and CDR2 YFSETQ. The CDR3 is CASSGGVGEQYF. CDR3 in DNA: TGCGCCAGCAGCGGGGGGGTGGGAGAGCAGTACTTC.

This rearrangement joins TRBV29-1 to TRBJ2-4; 10 bases are shared with TRBD1. In germline, CDR1 is SQVTM, CDR2 ANQGSEA. The CDR3 sequence is 14 residues long. Here the CDR3 DNA reads TGCAGTGTACCCGGGACAGGGGACCAAAACATTCAGTACTTC. Its protein product is CSVPGTGDQNIQYF.

V gene TRBV10-3 combines with J gene TRBJ1-3; possible D gene TRBD1, 5 bases. The CDR3 spans 15 residues. Per the germline V gene, CDR1 is ENHRY and CDR2 is SYGVKD. The germline V and J ends were trimmed by 3 bases and 4 bases, with 13 bases remaining between them. The CDR3 sequence is CAISDSRAGGNTIYF. The CDR3 nucleotides are TGTGCCATCAGTGACTCCAGGGCCGGGGGAAACACCATATATTTT.

The chain employs TRBV25-1 and TRBJ2-1; 7 bases map to TRBD2. J was trimmed by 10 bases and V by 1 base; bases with no gene match: 19. The CDR3 has 18 amino acids. The germline CDR1 and CDR2 sequences are MGHDK and SYGVNS. The CDR3 DNA reads as TGTGCCAGCAGTGAATCGTTTATAGGTGGGAGGGCCTACTTCGAGCAGTTCTTC. Translation gives CASSESFIGGRAYFEQFF.

This clone was observed a handful of times. The chain recombines TRBV9 with TRBJ1-6; 8 bases agree with TRBD1. Germline-derived CDR1 and CDR2 are SGDLS and YYNGEE. The CDR3 sequence is 15 residues long. Unmatched junction bases numbered 4, after V lost 3 bases and J lost 5 bases. The CDR3 bases are TGTGCCAGCAGCGGGACAGGGCGAGATAATTCACCCCTCCACTTT. Residues: CASSGTGRDNSPLHF.

The genes are TRBV5-5 and TRBJ2-3; 12 nucleotides line up with TRBD2. The junction had 4 bases not matched to a gene; V was cut back by 5 bases and J by 0 bases. Germline V gives CDR1 SGHKS, CDR2 YYEKEE (reference sequence). This CDR3 is 16 amino acids long. CDR3 amino acids: CASRGLAGISTDTQYF. Written as DNA, the CDR3 is TGTGCCAGCAGGGGACTAGCGGGCATTAGCACAGATACGCAGTATTTT.

The CDR3 sequence: CASSLQGETEAFF. The CDR3, as DNA: TGTGCCAGCAGCTTGCAGGGGGAGACTGAAGCTTTCTTT. This chain links TRBV5-5 with TRBJ1-1, with 7 bases fitting TRBD1. The CDR3 is 13 residues long. J gave up 5 bases and V 1 base, and 2 bases lay outside the gene matches. The germline V gene has CDR1 SGHKS and CDR2 YYEKEE (reference sequence).

This clone was seen more than once but under ten times. V and J are TRBV4-1 and TRBJ1-2, with TRBD1 identical over 9 bases. The CDR3 extends over 14 amino acids. Germline V gene data show CDR1 as MGHRA and CDR2 as YSYEKL. Trimming cost V 6 bases and J 2 bases; bases outside gene matches: 4. CDR3 in DNA: TGCGCCAGCAGACCGGGACAGGGAAACTATGGCTACACCTTC. Protein product: CASRPGQGNYGYTF.

The sample holds a few counts of this clone. The chain carries TRBV28 and TRBJ2-7, with 10 bases aligning to TRBD1. The germline V gene has CDR1 MDHEN and CDR2 SYDVKM. The CDR3 covers 18 residues. The trim removed 3 bases at V and 0 bases at J, leaving 11 bases unmatched. The CDR3 here is CASSLGVRDRGLSYEQYF. Written as DNA, the CDR3 is TGTGCCAGCAGTTTGGGTGTTCGGGACAGGGGCCTCTCCTACGAGCAGTACTTC.

V is TRBV27 and J is TRBJ2-2, with a weak D call TRBD2 (6 bases). CDR3 length: 15 residues. The V gene lost 7 bases and the J gene lost 3 bases, with 15 bases spanning the gap. Germline-derived CDR1 and CDR2 are MNHEY and SMNVEV (reference sequence). The chain's CDR3 is CASTVGRDYTGELFF. The CDR3 DNA follows: TGTGCCAGCACCGTCGGCAGGGACTACACCGGGGAGCTGTTTTTT.

The chain employs TRBV5-1 and TRBJ2-5; D perhaps matches TRBD1 (5 bases). Germline-derived CDR1 and CDR2 are SGHRS and YFSETQ. This CDR3 has 13 amino acids. V dropped 3 bases and J dropped 3 bases, with 9 bases sitting between them. CDR3 loop: CASSSGSEETQYF. The CDR3 bases are TGCGCCAGCAGCTCAGGGTCTGAAGAGACCCAGTACTTC.

The genes are TRBV27 and TRBJ2-3; 9 positions match TRBD1. This CDR3 comprises 16 residues. V was clipped by 7 bases and J by 5 bases; unmatched bases: 13. Germline CDR1 reads MNHEY; CDR2 reads SMNVEV (reference sequence). In DNA form, the CDR3 reads TGTGCCAGCATTGGCCCCCGGGGACAGGGAGAAGATACGCAGTATTTT. This gives the protein CASIGPRGQGEDTQYF.

The CDR3 is CATSRDNREFDEQFF. Here the CDR3 DNA reads TGTGCCACCAGCAGAGATAACCGGGAGTTCGATGAGCAGTTCTTC. The gene calls are TRBV15 and TRBJ2-1; weak D call: TRBD2 (6 bases). The CDR3 consists of 15 residues. Trimming pared 0 bases from V and 8 bases from J, leaving 14 bases between. In germline, CDR1 is LNHNV, CDR2 YYDKDF (reference sequence).

This chain connects TRBV7-9 to TRBJ2-7; 8 bases line up with TRBD2. This CDR3 contains 13 residues. With 3 bases clipped from V and 5 bases from J, the junction kept 3 bases outside the gene matches. Germline loops: CDR1 SEHNR, CDR2 FQNEAQ (reference sequence). DNA of the CDR3: TGTGCCAGCAGCTTCGGGGGGGAGAACGAGCAGTACTTC. This gives the protein CASSFGGENEQYF. Combining the CDR3 with reference TRBV7-9 and TRBJ2-7 gives the whole variable domain DTGVSQNPRHKITKRGQNVTFRCDPISEHNRLYWYRQTLGQGPEFLTYFQNEAQLEKSRLLSDRFSAERPKGSFSTLEIQRTEQGDSAMYLCASSFGGENEQYFGPGTRLTVT.

The chain links TRBV7-9 to TRBJ2-2; 7 bases map to TRBD1. With 2 bases clipped from V and 2 bases from J, the junction kept 2 bases outside the gene matches. The V gene's germline CDR1 is SEHNR and CDR2 FQNEAQ (reference sequence). The CDR3 is 15 residues long. CDR3 amino acids: CASSLKGANTGELFF. CDR3 coding DNA: TGTGCCAGCAGCTTAAAGGGGGCAAACACCGGGGAGCTGTTTTTT.

The genes are TRBV6-5 and TRBJ1-1; D is ambiguous. The CDR3 runs 14 residues. Germline loops: CDR1 MNHEY, CDR2 SVGAGI. V lost 0 bases, J lost 2 bases, and 7 bases lay in between. CDR3 residues: CASSYSSANTEAFF. The CDR3 DNA reads TGTGCCAGCAGTTACTCGAGCGCTAACACTGAAGCTTTCTTT.

This chain uses TRBV10-3 with TRBJ2-1, with TRBD2 identical over 13 bases. Germline V gene lookup returns CDR1 ENHRY and CDR2 SYGVKD. The CDR3 is made up of 18 amino acids. After removal of 6 bases from V and 5 bases from J, the junction contained 13 bases not matched to a gene. The chain's CDR3 is CAISPRTSGGVANNEQFF. CDR3 nucleotide sequence: TGTGCCATCAGCCCAAGGACTAGCGGGGGCGTAGCTAACAATGAGCAGTTCTTC.

The CDR3 DNA is TGTGCCTGTCAGGGGGTTACTAACTATGGCTACACCTTC. As protein: CACQGVTNYGYTF. The gene calls are TRBV30 and TRBJ1-2; 7 bases are shared with TRBD1. This CDR3 is 13 amino acids long. V was pared by 6 bases and J by 0 bases, with 4 bases of the junction left unmatched. Germline loops: CDR1 GTSNPN, CDR2 SVGIG (reference sequence).

The chain is built from TRBV19 and TRBJ1-1, with 8 bases that match TRBD1. The germline CDR1 and CDR2 sequences are LNHDA and SQIVND (reference sequence). This CDR3 has 12 amino acids. V gave up 8 bases and J gave up 8 bases; unmatched junction bases: 7. The CDR3 protein is CASGAGGQEAFF. The CDR3 coding sequence is TGTGCCAGTGGCGCAGGGGGCCAGGAAGCTTTCTTT.

The chain recombines TRBV6-5 with TRBJ2-7; 11 positions match TRBD2. CDR3 length: 14 residues. V trimming: 6 bases; J trimming: 6 bases; junction bases outside the gene matches: 7. Germline assignment: CDR1 MNHEY and CDR2 SVGAGI. CDR3 sequence reads: CASRTSGAPSEQYF. DNA for the CDR3: TGTGCCAGCAGGACTAGCGGGGCCCCCTCCGAGCAGTACTTC.

The chain has TRBV19 and TRBJ2-1, with 10 nucleotides matching TRBD2. From germline, CDR1 is LNHDA and CDR2 SQIVND (reference sequence). V lost 4 bases to trimming and J lost 7 bases; unmatched junction nucleotides: 7. The CDR3 loop spans 15 amino acids. CDR3 coding DNA: TGTGCCAGTAGTAGGCTAGCGGGGGATATTAATGAGCAGTTCTTC. Residues: CASSRLAGDINEQFF.

This clone was observed a handful of times. The chain has TRBV12-1 and TRBJ1-3. TRBV12-1 is a recognized pseudogene. The CDR3 totals 15 residues. The DNA of the CDR3 is TGTGCCATCTCTCCCAGCCGGGATATTGGAAACACCATATATTTT. Translation: CAISPSRDIGNTIYF.

This chain uses TRBV11-2 with TRBJ1-1; TRBD1 matches 8 bases. With 4 bases clipped from V and 5 bases from J, the junction kept 6 bases outside the gene matches. The CDR3 is 14 amino acids. Germline assignment: CDR1 SGHAT and CDR2 FQNNGV. The DNA of the CDR3 is TGTGCCAGCAGCTCAGGACAGGGAGGGACTGAAGCTTTCTTT. This translates into CASSSGQGGTEAFF.

This rearrangement joins TRBV4-3 to TRBJ1-1; TRBD1 is a possible D gene (5 bases). This CDR3 spans 15 amino acids. Trimming pared 5 bases from V and 5 bases from J, leaving 18 bases between. CDR1 and CDR2 (germline): LGHNA, YSLEER. CDR3 in amino acids: CASSSNPGGWTEAFF. The CDR3 DNA sequence: TGCGCCAGCAGCTCCAACCCGGGGGGTTGGACTGAAGCTTTCTTT.

J is TRBJ2-3 and V is TRBV7-2; 11 positions agree with TRBD2. The CDR3 is 16 residues long. The junction had 10 bases not matched to a gene; V was cut back by 1 base and J by 10 bases. Germline V lookup: CDR1 SGHTA, CDR2 FQGNSA. The CDR3 bases are TGTGCCAGCAGCTTAGATGTTCCTAGCGGGAGGTTCGCGCAGTATTTT. This sequence encodes CASSLDVPSGRFAQYF.

The CDR3 here is CASSESGTEGSYEQYF. As DNA, the CDR3 is TGCGCCAGCAGTGAGTCAGGGACAGAGGGCTCCTACGAGCAGTACTTC. This rearrangement joins TRBV10-2 to TRBJ2-7; 7 nucleotides match TRBD1. Germline V CDR1 and CDR2: WSHSY, SAAADI. The ends lost 0 bases at V and 0 bases at J; junction bases unmatched: 5. CDR3 size: 16 residues.

CDR3 amino acids: CASSLNRNQETQYF. CDR3 nucleotides: TGCGCCAGCAGCCTGAACAGAAATCAAGAGACCCAGTACTTC. V gene TRBV4-3 combines with J gene TRBJ2-5; D is ambiguous. The CDR3 is made up of 14 amino acids. Germline loops: CDR1 LGHNA, CDR2 YSLEER. Deletions cut 4 bases from V and 2 bases from J, with 11 bases between.

The rearrangement links TRBV10-3 to TRBJ1-2; D unclear. This CDR3 has 14 residues. V gave up 3 bases and J gave up 8 bases, with 16 bases separating them. The germline CDR1 and CDR2 sequences are ENHRY and SYGVKD. As DNA, the CDR3 is TGTGCCATCAGTGAAGCGGACGGTCCGGGGGGCTACACCTTC. This encodes CAISEADGPGGYTF.

The chain links TRBV5-6 to TRBJ1-6; 7 nucleotides align to TRBD1. The junction had 8 bases not matched to a gene; V was cut back by 5 bases and J by 9 bases. Germline-derived CDR1 and CDR2 are SGHDT and YYEEEE. The CDR3 runs to 14 residues. The CDR3 sequence: CASRTGQAGSPLHF. CDR3 nucleotide sequence: TGTGCCAGCAGAACCGGACAGGCGGGTTCACCCCTCCACTTT.